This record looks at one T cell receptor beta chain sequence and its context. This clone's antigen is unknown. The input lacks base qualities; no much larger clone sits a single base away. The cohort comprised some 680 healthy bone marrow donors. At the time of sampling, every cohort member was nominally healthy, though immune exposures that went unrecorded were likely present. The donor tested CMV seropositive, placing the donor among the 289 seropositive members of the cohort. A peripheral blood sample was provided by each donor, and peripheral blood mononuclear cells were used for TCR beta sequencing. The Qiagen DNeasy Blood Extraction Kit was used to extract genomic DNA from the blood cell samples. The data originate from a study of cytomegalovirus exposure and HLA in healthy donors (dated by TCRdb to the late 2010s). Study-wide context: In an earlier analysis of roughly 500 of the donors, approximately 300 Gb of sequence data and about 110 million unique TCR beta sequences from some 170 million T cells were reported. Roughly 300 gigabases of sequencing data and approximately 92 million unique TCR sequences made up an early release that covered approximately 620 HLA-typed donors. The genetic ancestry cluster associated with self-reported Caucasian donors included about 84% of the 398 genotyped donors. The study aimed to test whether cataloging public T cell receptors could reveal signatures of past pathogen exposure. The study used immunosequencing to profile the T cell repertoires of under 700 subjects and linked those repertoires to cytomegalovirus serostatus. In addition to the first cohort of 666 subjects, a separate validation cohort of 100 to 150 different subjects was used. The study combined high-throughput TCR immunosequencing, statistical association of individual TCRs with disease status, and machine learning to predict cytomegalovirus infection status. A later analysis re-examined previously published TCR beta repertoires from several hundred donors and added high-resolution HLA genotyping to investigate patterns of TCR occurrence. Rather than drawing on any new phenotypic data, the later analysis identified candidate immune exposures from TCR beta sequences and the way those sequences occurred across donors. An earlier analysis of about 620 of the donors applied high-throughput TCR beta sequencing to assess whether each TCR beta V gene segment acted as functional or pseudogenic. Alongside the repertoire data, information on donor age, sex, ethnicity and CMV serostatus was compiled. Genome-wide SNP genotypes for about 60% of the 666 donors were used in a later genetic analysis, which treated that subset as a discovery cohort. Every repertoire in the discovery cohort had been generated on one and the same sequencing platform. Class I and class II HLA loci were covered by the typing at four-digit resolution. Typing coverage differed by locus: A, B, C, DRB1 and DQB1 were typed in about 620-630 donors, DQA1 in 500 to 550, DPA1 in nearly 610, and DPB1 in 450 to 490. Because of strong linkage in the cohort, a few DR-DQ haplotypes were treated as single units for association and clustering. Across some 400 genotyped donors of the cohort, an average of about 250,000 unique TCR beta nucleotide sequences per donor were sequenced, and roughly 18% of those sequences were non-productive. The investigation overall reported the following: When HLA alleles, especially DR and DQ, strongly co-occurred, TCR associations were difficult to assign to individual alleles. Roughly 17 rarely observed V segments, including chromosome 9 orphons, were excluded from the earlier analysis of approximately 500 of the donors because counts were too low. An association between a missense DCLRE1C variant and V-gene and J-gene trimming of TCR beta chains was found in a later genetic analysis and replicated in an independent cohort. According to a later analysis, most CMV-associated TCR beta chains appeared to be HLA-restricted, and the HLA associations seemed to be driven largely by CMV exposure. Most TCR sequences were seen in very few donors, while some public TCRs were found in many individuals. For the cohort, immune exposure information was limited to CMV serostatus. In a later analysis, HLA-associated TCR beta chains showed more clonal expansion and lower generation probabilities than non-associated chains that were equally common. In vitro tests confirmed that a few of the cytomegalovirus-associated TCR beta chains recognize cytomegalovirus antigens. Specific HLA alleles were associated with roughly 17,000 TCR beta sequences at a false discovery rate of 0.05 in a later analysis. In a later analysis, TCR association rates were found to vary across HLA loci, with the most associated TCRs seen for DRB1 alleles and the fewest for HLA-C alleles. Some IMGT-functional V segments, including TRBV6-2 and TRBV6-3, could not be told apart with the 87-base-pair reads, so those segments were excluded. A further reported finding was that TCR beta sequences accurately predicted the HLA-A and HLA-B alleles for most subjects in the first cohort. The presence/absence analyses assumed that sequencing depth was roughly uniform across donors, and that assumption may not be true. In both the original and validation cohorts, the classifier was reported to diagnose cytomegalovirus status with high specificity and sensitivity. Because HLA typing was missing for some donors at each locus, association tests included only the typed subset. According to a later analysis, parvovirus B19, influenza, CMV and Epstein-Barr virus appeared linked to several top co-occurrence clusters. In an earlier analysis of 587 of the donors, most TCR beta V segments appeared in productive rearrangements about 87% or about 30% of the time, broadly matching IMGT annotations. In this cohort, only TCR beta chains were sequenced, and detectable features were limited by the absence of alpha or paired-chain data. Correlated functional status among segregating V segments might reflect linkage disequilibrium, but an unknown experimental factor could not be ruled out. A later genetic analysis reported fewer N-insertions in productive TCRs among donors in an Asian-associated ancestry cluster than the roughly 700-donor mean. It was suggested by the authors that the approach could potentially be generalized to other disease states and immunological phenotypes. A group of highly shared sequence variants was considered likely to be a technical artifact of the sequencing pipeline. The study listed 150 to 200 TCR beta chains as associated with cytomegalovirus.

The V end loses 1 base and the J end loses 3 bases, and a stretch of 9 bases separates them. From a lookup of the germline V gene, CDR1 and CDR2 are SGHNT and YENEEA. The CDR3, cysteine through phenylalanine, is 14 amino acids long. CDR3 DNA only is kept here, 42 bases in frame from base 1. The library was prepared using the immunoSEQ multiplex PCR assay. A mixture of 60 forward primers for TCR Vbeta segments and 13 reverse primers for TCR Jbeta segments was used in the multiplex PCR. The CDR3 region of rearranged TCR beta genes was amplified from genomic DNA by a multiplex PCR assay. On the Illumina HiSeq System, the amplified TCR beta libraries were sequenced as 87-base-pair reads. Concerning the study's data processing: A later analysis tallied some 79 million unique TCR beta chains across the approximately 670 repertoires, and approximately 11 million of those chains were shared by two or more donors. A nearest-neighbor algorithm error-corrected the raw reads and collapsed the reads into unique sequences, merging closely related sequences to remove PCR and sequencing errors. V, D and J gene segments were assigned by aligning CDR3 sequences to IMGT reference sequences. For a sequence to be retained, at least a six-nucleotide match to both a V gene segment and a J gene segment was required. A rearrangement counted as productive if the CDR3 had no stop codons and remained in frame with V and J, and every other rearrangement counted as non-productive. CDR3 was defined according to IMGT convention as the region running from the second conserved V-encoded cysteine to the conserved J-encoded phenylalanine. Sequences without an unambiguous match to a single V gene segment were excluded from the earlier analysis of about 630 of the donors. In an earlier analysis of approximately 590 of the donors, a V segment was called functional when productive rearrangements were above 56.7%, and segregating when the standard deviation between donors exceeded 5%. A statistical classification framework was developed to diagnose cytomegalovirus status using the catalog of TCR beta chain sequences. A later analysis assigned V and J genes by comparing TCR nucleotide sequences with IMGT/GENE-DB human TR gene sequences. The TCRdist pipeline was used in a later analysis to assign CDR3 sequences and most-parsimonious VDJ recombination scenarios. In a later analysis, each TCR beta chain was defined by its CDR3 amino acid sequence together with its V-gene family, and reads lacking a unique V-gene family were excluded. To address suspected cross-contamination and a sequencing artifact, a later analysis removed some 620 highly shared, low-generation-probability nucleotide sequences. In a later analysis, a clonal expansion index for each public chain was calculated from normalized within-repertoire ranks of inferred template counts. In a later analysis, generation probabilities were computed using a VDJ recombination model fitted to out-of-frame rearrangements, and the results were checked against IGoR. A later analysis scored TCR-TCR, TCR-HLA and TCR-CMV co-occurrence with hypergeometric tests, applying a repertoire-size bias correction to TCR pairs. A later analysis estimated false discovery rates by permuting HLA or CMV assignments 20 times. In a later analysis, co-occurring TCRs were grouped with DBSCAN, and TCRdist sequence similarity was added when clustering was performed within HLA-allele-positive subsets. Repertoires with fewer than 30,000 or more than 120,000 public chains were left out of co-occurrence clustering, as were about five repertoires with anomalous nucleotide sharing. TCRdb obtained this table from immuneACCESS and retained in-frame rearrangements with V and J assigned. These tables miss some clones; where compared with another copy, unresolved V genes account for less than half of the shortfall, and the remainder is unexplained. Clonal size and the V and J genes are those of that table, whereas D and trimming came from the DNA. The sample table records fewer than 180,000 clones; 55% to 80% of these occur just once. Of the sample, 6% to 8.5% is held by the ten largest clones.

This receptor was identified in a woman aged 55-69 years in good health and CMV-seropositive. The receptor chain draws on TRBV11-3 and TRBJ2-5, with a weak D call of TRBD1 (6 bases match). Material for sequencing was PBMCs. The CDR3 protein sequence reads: CASSLGRGEETQYF. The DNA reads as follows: TGTGCCAGCAGCTTAGGCAGGGGAGAAGAGACCCAGTACTTC.